These T cell receptor beta chains were read from a single sample in a study of cytomegalovirus exposure and HLA in healthy donors. Sequencing was performed with immunoSEQ multiplex PCR; in TCRdb, only in-frame clones are kept and a portion is missing. This table has 100,000 to 150,000 clones, over 65% appearing once. Material: PBMCs. The receptor source for this set is a man aged 25-45 years in good health and CMV-seropositive. Both conserved end residues are part of each CDR3. The D gene is left open where the match is weak. Clone sizes are given selectively: once, few, many, or a class where the clone is expanded.

V: TRBV7-2
J: TRBJ2-7
size: NA
D: NA
DNA: TGTGCCAGCAGCTTATTGCGGGATGGCTACGAGCAGTACTTC
CDR3: CASSLLRDGYEQYF

V: TRBV6-1
J: TRBJ2-5
size: NA
D: TRBD1
DNA: TGTGCCAGCAGTGGGGGACAGGGCCGGCGGGAGACCCAGTACTTC
CDR3: CASSGGQGRRETQYF

V: TRBV13
J: TRBJ2-7
size: NA
D: TRBD2
DNA: TGTGCCAGCAGCCTATGGACTAGCCGCGACGAGCAGTACTTC
CDR3: CASSLWTSRDEQYF

V: TRBV7-9
J: TRBJ2-3
size: NA
D: TRBD2
DNA: TGTGCCAGCAAATCGACTAGCATTGATACGCAGTATTTT
CDR3: CASKSTSIDTQYF

V: TRBV7-9
J: TRBJ2-7
size: once
D: TRBD1
DNA: TGTGCCAGCAGCCTTAGGTCCGGGACAGGATCACCCACCTACGAGCAGTACTTC
CDR3: CASSLRSGTGSPTYEQYF

V: TRBV4-3
J: TRBJ1-2
size: NA
D: NA
DNA: TGCGCCAGCAGCCAGCCAGGACTGACCTATGGCTACACCTTC
CDR3: CASSQPGLTYGYTF

V: TRBV15
J: TRBJ2-1
size: NA
D: NA
DNA: TGTGCCACCAGCAGGGGAGAGAATTCGGGGTACAATGAGCAGTTCTTC
CDR3: CATSRGENSGYNEQFF

V: TRBV5-8
J: TRBJ2-7
size: NA
D: NA
DNA: TGTGCCAGCAGCTTGGCGCGGGGCTACGAGCAGTACTTC
CDR3: CASSLARGYEQYF

V: TRBV10-2
J: TRBJ2-3
size: NA
D: TRBD1
DNA: TGCGCCAGCAGCTCAGGACAGGGGGCCACAGATACGCAGTATTTT
CDR3: CASSSGQGATDTQYF

V: TRBV5-1
J: TRBJ2-6
size: NA
D: TRBD1
DNA: TGCGCCAGCAGCATAACCGGGACAGGCGACTCTGGGGCCAACGTCCTGACTTTC
CDR3: CASSITGTGDSGANVLTF

V: TRBV6-1
J: TRBJ2-7
size: NA
D: NA
DNA: TGTGCCAGCAGAGGGAGCGGGTATACCTACGAGCAGTACTTC
CDR3: CASRGSGYTYEQYF

V: TRBV29-1
J: TRBJ1-1
size: once
D: TRBD1
DNA: TGCAGCGGGACGGGACAGGGGAACACTGAAGCTTTCTTT
CDR3: CSGTGQGNTEAFF

V: TRBV19
J: TRBJ2-7
size: NA
D: TRBD2
DNA: TGTGCCAGTAGTCTAGCGGGATTGACCTACGAGCAGTACTTC
CDR3: CASSLAGLTYEQYF

V: TRBV4-3
J: TRBJ1-4
size: NA
D: NA
DNA: TGCGCCAGCAGCCAAGTTAGTGAAAAACTGTTTTTT
CDR3: CASSQVSEKLFF

V: TRBV7-9
J: TRBJ1-1
size: few
D: NA
DNA: TGTGCCAGCAGCTTAGGAGGCCCTGAAGCTTTCTTT
CDR3: CASSLGGPEAFF

V: TRBV4-2
J: TRBJ1-5
size: few
D: NA
DNA: TGTGCCAGCAGCCCCGGGGGGGGCAATCAGCCCCAGCATTTT
CDR3: CASSPGGGNQPQHF

V: TRBV5-1
J: TRBJ2-7
size: NA
D: NA
DNA: TGCGCCAGCAGCAGCGGTCCCAGCTCCTACGAGCAGTACTTC
CDR3: CASSSGPSSYEQYF